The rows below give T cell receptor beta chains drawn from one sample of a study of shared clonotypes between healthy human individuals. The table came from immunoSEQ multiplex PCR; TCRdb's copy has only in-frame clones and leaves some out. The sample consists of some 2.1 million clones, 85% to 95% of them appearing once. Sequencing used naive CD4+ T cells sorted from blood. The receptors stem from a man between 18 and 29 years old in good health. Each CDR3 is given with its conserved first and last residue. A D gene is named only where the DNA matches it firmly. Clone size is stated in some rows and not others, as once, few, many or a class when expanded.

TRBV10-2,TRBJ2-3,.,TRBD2,TGCGCCAGCAGTGTTTGGGGGGGAAACACAGATACGCAGTATTTT,CASSVWGGNTDTQYF
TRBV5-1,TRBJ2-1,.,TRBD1,TGCGCCAGCAGCGGGACAGTATACAATGAGCAGTTCTTC,CASSGTVYNEQFF
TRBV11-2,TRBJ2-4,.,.,TGTGCCAGCAGCCCCCGGGATAAAAACATTCAGTACTTC,CASSPRDKNIQYF
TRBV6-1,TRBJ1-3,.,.,TGTGCCAGCAGTGAAGGAAAAGGCGTATTT,CASSEGKGVF
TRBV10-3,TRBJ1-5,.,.,TGTGCCATCAATAACGGGGGTTGGAATCAGCCCCAGCATTTT,CAINNGGWNQPQHF
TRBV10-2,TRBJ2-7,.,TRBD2,TGCGCCAGCAGACTAGCGGGAGGCCACGAGCAGTACTTC,CASRLAGGHEQYF
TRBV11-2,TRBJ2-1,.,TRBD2,TGTGCCAGCAGCTTGACGGGAGGGCGGGACAATGAGCAGTTCTTC,CASSLTGGRDNEQFF
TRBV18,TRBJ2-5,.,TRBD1,TGTGCCAGCTCACCAAACAGGGGGCAAGAGACCCAGTACTTC,CASSPNRGQETQYF
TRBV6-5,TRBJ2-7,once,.,TGTGCCAGCAGTCCCGGGACTTCCCTCTACGAGCAGTACTTC,CASSPGTSLYEQYF
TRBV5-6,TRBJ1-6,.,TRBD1,TGTGCCAGCAGCTTAAGCCAGGGGGGTAATTCACCCCTCCACTTT,CASSLSQGGNSPLHF
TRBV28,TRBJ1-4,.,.,TGTGCCAGCAGTGTGCATTCAACTAATGAAAAACTGTTTTTT,CASSVHSTNEKLFF